This T cell receptor beta chain was sequenced during a study of molecular identifiers for immune sequencing clone quantification. Study results and caveats: Clones that exceeded 20 RNA copies held over 99% of effector molecules, yet under 1% in naive cells.

Input for naive CD8 libraries was roughly 20,000 to 1,000,000 sorted cells; the RNA fraction used was 10%, 30% or 50%. This clonotype was seen only a few times. Antigen: not known. The CDR3 has 12 residues. Germline assignment: CDR1 GTSNPN and CDR2 SVGIG (reference sequence). Making the bulk TCR libraries relied on previously described methods and listed TCR primers. From the PCR reads, TCRdb called clonotypes with MiXCR, one entry per CDR3 protein. Among more than 550,000 distinct CDR3 sequences listed, roughly 25% were seen once. The material sequenced was naive CD8+ T cells from blood, with Jurkat cell RNA spiked in. Subset defined: FACS-sorted CD8+CD4-CCR7+CD45RA+ naive T cells. The chain uses TRBV30 and TRBJ1-1; D not certain. The clonotype was recovered from a human donor in good health. Some libraries in this study had Jurkat cell RNA spiked in. For the CDR3, the DNA is TGTGCTGCCTGGACGGTGAACACTGAAGCTTTCTTT. Residues: CAAWTVNTEAFF.